This T cell receptor beta chain was documented in a study of long-term antiretroviral therapy in people with HIV (dated by TCRdb to the early 2020s). Concerning the study at large: The earliest samples were collected roughly a decade before the 2015 WHO recommendation for immediate ART, at a time when ART was usually postponed until CD4 counts fell. This retrospective serial study examined whether starting ART and sustained HIV suppression were associated with changes in the composition and diversity of the TRB repertoire in peripheral blood. A total of roughly 200 cryopreserved PBMC samples came from 25 to 30 adults with confirmed HIV infection and were collected serially over a mean of roughly 6 years (range 1-12). Eleven of the 30 participants with HIV were female. No cross-contamination during QIAcube processing turned up in test extractions that ran a monoclonal T-cell line alongside about 30 polyclonal samples. Study-wide conclusions, independent of this receptor: The samples span the years 2004 to 2017, and the ART regimens used may be less effective than current regimens. Because PBMC availability was limited, only the TCR beta chain was sequenced, with no alpha chain pairing. CDR3 length ranges in HIV repertoires were narrower than in controls, and network structure suggested an antigen-experienced repertoire with only a slight naive shift after ART. Because cell numbers in pre-ART samples were limited, unsorted PBMC were profiled instead of sorted CD4+ and CD8+ T cells. Inferences about post-ART repertoire changes are limited because no data were available on ART adherence, viral resistance or therapy changes. Starting ART was linked to a significant rise in TRB diversity, yet even with long-term ART the diversity remained significantly lower than in transplant donor controls. Expanded TRB clones identified before ART initiation dominated the repertoire across all time points, though the dominance fluctuated and decreased in many PLHIV after ART.

Measured from the cysteine to the phenylalanine, the CDR3 is 14 residues long. Only CDR3 DNA remains: 42 bases, in frame from the first base. Cut back by 5 bases and 10 bases, the V and J ends lie 15 bases apart. CDR1 and CDR2 are read off the germline V gene (reference sequence) as SEHNR and FQNEAQ. Inclusion was restricted to participants for whom at least one PBMC sample before ART initiation and at least two post-ART samples were available. All participants with HIV were treated in the United States of America. Before DNA extraction, cryopreserved samples of about 0.95-10 million PBMC were thawed and washed. At the time of the earliest PBMC sample for each participant with HIV, ages ranged from roughly 23 to 60 years. Per participant, PBMC samples came from 1-4 timepoints prior to ART initiation and 2-8 timepoints following ART initiation, for a median of 7 samples. Serial HIV viral load, CD4+ T-cell count, ART history and demographic data were obtained for every participant. Genomic DNA was extracted from unsorted PBMC with a Qiagen kit on a QIAcube, with processing performed in batches of 12 samples.

Concerning this clone: The specificity of this receptor is unknown. No quality values exist for individual bases; no much larger clone is one base distant.

Sequencing of the TRB variable region was done with the immunoSEQ hsTCRB v3.0 assay at survey level resolution. A depth of roughly 40,000-50,000 T-cell genomes per sample was targeted for TRB sequencing. TRB libraries were pooled and sequenced on an Illumina MiSeq using a v3 150-cycle kit. Regarding the original processing steps: Repertoire analysis was run in R within a reproducible Nextflow workflow that covered QC, data transformation and analysis. LymphoSeq2, an R package for exploring AIRR-Seq data, was used to implement custom analyses. Several samples that yielded fewer than 5000 total TRB sequences were excluded, so that 150 to 200 HIV repertoires were analyzed. Among the roughly 200 retained HIV repertoires, 55 to 65 were collected before ART initiation and approximately 130 were collected after ART initiation. Repertoires were downsampled to 5000 TRB nucleotide sequences, and summary statistics were averaged over 100 downsampling iterations. TRB sequences were retained for analysis only if CDR3 regions of at least seven amino acids were present. A Shannon entropy-derived clonality score and the Gini coefficient were used to measure diversity. Repertoire networks linked the top 5000 CDR3 amino acid sequences whenever two sequences differed by an edit distance of one. For TRB CDR3 amino acid sequences, GLIPH2 was used to predict antigen specificity groups and MHC restriction. Known CMV, EBV, HIV or tissue antigen associations were flagged by matching CDR3 amino acid sequences against VDJdb and McPAS-TCR. Pre-ART, post-ART and control groups were compared with Wilcoxon signed-rank tests and Holm-Bonferroni correction. Here the immuneACCESS table is served through TCRdb, limited to in-frame sequences with V and J called. Missing clones are a known gap in these copies; in checked studies unresolved V genes cover under half, and the rest lacks a known reason. The V and J calls and the clone size are those of that table, but D and trimming were determined from the DNA. The sample table shows about 17,000 clones, and roughly four fifths are seen once. The top ten constitute about 15% of the sample.

This chain is built from TRBV7-9 and TRBJ1-6; a confident D gene designation cannot be given. The TCR was taken from a woman aged 45-65 years with HIV. Sequenced here: unsorted PBMCs, sampled about 2.4 years before starting antiretroviral therapy. The nucleotide sequence is TGTGCCAGCAGCCCCTCAGGTTTAATGTCACCCCTCCACTTT. It is translated as CASSPSGLMSPLHF.